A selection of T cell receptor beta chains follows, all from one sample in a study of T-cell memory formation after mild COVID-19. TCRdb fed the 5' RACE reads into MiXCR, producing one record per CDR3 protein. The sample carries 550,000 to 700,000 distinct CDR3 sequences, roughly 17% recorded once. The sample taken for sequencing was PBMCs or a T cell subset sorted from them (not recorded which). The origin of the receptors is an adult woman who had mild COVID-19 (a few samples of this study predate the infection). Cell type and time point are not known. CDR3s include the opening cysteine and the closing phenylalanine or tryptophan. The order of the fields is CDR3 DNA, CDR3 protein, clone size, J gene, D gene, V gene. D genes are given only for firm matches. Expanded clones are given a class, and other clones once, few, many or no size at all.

TGTGCCAGCAGTGAGGGCAATCAGCCCCAGCATTTT	CASSEGNQPQHF	many	TRBJ1-5	NA	TRBV25-1
TGTGCCAGCAGCCCAAGCGGGGCGATTTACGAGCAGTACTTC	CASSPSGAIYEQYF	NA	TRBJ2-7	TRBD2	TRBV7-2
TGTGCCACCAGCAGAGAGACAGGGGCGGCCTACGAGCAGTACTTC	CATSRETGAAYEQYF	few	TRBJ2-7	TRBD1	TRBV15
TGTGCCAGCAGTTTTTCCGGGACAGGGACCACTGAAGCTTTCTTT	CASSFSGTGTTEAFF	few	TRBJ1-1	TRBD1	TRBV6-2/TRBV6-3
TGTGCCAGCAGCTTAGGACAGGGGTTGAGGACCGGGGAGCTGTTTTTT	CASSLGQGLRTGELFF	few	TRBJ2-2	TRBD1	TRBV7-2
TGTGCCAGCAGTTACGAGGGCGGGGGGGCCTCCAATGAGCAGTTCTTC	CASSYEGGGASNEQFF	few	TRBJ2-1	TRBD2	TRBV6-5
TGTGCCAGCAGCAAAATAGCGGGAGGGACAGATACGCAGTATTTT	CASSKIAGGTDTQYF	NA	TRBJ2-3	TRBD2	TRBV7-6
TGCGCCAGCAGCGACCCAGCGGGGAGGACAGATACGCAGTATTTT	CASSDPAGRTDTQYF	few	TRBJ2-3	TRBD2	TRBV5-1
TGCAGCGTTCGACAGGGCACCTATGGCTACACCTTC	CSVRQGTYGYTF	NA	TRBJ1-2	TRBD1	TRBV29-1
TGTGCCAGCAGAAACCACGAGGTTATTCTCACTGAAGCTTTCTTT	CASRNHEVILTEAFF	NA	TRBJ1-1	NA	TRBV12-3/TRBV12-4
TGTGCCTGGAATGGACAGATTAGCACAGATACGCAGTATTTT	CAWNGQISTDTQYF	few	TRBJ2-3	NA	TRBV30
TGTGCCAGCAGCTTGGGGGGATGGAACACTGAAGCTTTCTTT	CASSLGGWNTEAFF	many	TRBJ1-1	NA	TRBV7-6
TGCAGTGCTACTACTACAGGGAACACTGAAGCTTTCTTT	CSATTTGNTEAFF	NA	TRBJ1-1	NA	TRBV20-1
TGTGCCAGCACCTTGTTGGGTCCAAGTGTGGCCAAAAACATTCAGTACTTC	CASTLLGPSVAKNIQYF	NA	TRBJ2-4	NA	TRBV11-2
TGTGCCAGCAGTTGGAGGGGGTCTAGCACAGATACGCAGTATTTT	CASSWRGSSTDTQYF	NA	TRBJ2-3	NA	TRBV9
TGTGCCAGCAGTCTAAGGGTACAGGATGGTCAGCCCCAGCATTTT	CASSLRVQDGQPQHF	few	TRBJ1-5	NA	TRBV7-8
TGCGCCAGCAGCCCCCGTGGACAGGGGGCTGACGAGCAGTACTTC	CASSPRGQGADEQYF	NA	TRBJ2-7	TRBD1	TRBV5-1
TGTGCCAGCACCAATATTGACAGAATGAACACTGAAGCTTTCTTT	CASTNIDRMNTEAFF	few	TRBJ1-1	NA	TRBV28
TGCAGCGTTGCCCTTGCCGAGGGCTACACCTTC	CSVALAEGYTF	NA	TRBJ1-2	NA	TRBV29-1
TGTGCCAGCAGCCCCCGACAGGGAGGGGCCACCGTCTACGAGCAGTACTTC	CASSPRQGGATVYEQYF	few	TRBJ2-7	NA	TRBV7-9
TGTGCCAGCAGCCCAGGGGGACTCCTCCCCCTCTACGAGCAGTACTTC	CASSPGGLLPLYEQYF	few	TRBJ2-7	NA	TRBV11-3
TGCGCCAGCAGCTTGGACACTTTCTATGGCTACACCTTC	CASSLDTFYGYTF	few	TRBJ1-2	NA	TRBV5-1
TGTGCCAGCAGCCCAGGAACAGGGCCCCAGCATTTT	CASSPGTGPQHF	NA	TRBJ1-5	NA	TRBV7-8
TGTGCCAGCAGCTTCGACAGGGGGAGCGAGCAGTACTTC	CASSFDRGSEQYF	NA	TRBJ2-7	TRBD1	TRBV7-9
TGCAGCCTTTCCCTACTAGCGGGCCACAATGAGCAGTTCTTC	CSLSLLAGHNEQFF	few	TRBJ2-1	TRBD2	TRBV29-1
TGCAGCGTTGAAGATATTGTCCGACAGACCAATGAGCAGTTCTTC	CSVEDIVRQTNEQFF	NA	TRBJ2-1	NA	TRBV29-1
TGTGCCACCAGTGACCCCAGGGCGGGAGGACCCAATGAGCAGTTCTTC	CATSDPRAGGPNEQFF	few	TRBJ2-1	TRBD2	TRBV24-1